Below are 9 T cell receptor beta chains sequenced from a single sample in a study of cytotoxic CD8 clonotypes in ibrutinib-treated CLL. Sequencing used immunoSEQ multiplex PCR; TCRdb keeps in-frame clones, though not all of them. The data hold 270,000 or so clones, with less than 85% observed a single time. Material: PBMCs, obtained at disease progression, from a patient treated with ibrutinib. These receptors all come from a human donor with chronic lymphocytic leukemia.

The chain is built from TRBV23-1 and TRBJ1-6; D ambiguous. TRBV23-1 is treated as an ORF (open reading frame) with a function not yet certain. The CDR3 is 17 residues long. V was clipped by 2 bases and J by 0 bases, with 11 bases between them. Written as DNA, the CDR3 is TGCGCCAGCAGTCAACGGCAGGAACACTCCTATAATTCACCCCTCCACTTT. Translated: CASSQRQEHSYNSPLHF.

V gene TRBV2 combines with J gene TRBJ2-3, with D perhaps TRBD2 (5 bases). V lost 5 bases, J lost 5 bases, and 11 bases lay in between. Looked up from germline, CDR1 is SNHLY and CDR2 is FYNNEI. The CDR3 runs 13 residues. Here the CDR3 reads CASSPTRKDTQYF. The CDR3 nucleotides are TGTGCCAGCAGTCCTACTAGAAAAGATACGCAGTATTTT. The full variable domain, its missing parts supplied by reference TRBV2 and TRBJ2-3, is EPEVTQTPSHQVTQMGQEVILRCVPISNHLYFYWYRQILGQKVEFLVSFYNNEISEKSEIFDDQFSVERPDGSNFTLKIRSTKLEDSAMYFCASSPTRKDTQYFGPGTRLTVL.

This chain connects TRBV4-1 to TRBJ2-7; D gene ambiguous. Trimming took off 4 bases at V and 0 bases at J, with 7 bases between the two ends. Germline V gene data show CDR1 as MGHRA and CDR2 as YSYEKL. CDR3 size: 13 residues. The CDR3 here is CASSPVSSYEQYF. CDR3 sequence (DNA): TGCGCCAGCAGCCCCGTGAGCTCCTACGAGCAGTACTTC.

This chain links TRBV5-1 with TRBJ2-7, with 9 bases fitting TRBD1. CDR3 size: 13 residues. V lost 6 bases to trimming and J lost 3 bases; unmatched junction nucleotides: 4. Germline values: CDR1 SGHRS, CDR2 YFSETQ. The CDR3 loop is CASTGQGNYEQYF. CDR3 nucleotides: TGCGCCAGCACAGGACAGGGGAACTACGAGCAGTACTTC.

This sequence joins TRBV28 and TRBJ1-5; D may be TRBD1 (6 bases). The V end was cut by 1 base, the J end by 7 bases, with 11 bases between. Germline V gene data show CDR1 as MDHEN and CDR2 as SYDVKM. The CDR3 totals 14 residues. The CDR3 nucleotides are TGTGCCAGCAGTTTATCAGGGGTCGGCCAGCCCCAGCATTTT. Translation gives CASSLSGVGQPQHF.

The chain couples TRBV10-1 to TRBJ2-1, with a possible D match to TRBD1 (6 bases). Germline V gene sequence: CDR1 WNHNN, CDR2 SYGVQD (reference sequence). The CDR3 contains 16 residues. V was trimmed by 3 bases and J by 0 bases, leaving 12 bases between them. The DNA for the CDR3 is TGCGCCAGCAGTGATTTTTCAGGGGCCTCCTACAATGAGCAGTTCTTC. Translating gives CASSDFSGASYNEQFF.

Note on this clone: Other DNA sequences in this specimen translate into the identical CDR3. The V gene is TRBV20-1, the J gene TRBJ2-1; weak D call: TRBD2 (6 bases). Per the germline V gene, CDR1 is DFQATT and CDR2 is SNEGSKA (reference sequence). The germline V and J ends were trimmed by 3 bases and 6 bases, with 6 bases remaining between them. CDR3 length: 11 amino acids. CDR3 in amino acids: CSASGGNEQFF. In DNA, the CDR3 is TGCAGTGCTAGCGGGGGCAATGAGCAGTTCTTC.

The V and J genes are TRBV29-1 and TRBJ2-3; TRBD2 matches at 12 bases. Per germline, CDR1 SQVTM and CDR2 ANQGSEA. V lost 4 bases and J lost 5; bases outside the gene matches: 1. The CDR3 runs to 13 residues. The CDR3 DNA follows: TGCAGCGTTGCTAGCGGGAGGGGAGATACGCAGTATTTT. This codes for CSVASGRGDTQYF.

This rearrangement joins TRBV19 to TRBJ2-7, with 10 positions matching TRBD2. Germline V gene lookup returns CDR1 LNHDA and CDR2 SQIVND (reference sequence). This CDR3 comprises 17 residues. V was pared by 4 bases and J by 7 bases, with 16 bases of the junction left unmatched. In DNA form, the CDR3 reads TGTGCCAGTAGTAATACCGGGCTAGCGGGAGCGGTGAGGGAGCAGTACTTC. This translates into CASSNTGLAGAVREQYF. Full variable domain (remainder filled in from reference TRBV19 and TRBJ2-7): DGGITQSPKYLFRKEGQNVTLSCEQNLNHDAMYWYRQDPGQGLRLIYYSQIVNDFQKGDIAEGYSVSREKKESFPLTVTSAQKNPTAFYLCASSNTGLAGAVREQYFGPGTRLTVT.